The entry below describes one TCR beta chain. Its antigen is currently unknown. Amplification used 60 Vbeta primers and 13 Jbeta primers. Sequencing was performed with immunoSEQ multiplex PCR; in TCRdb, only in-frame clones are kept and a portion is missing. Among approximately 110,000 clones listed, under 70% were seen once. This sample is drawn from a study of cytomegalovirus exposure and HLA in healthy donors. Overall study context: In an earlier analysis, 90 million to 130 million unique TCR beta sequences were found from 150 million to 200 million T cells. Study-wide points: Earlier analysis yielded a pattern in which most TCR beta V segments were productive about 87% or about 30% of the time. Despite most TCR sequences being rare, some public TCRs occurred in many donors.

The CDR3 extends over 15 amino acids. With 5 bases clipped from V and 0 bases from J, the junction kept 4 bases outside the gene matches. Germline CDR1 MNHEY, CDR2 SMNVEV (reference sequence). The sample comprised PBMCs. This chain links TRBV27 with TRBJ2-5; 9 nucleotides align to TRBD1. This TCR derives from a man in his thirties or forties in good health and CMV-seropositive. The CDR3 loop reads CASSPGTGYQETQYF. The CDR3 nucleotides are TGTGCCAGCAGTCCAGGGACAGGGTACCAAGAGACCCAGTACTTC.